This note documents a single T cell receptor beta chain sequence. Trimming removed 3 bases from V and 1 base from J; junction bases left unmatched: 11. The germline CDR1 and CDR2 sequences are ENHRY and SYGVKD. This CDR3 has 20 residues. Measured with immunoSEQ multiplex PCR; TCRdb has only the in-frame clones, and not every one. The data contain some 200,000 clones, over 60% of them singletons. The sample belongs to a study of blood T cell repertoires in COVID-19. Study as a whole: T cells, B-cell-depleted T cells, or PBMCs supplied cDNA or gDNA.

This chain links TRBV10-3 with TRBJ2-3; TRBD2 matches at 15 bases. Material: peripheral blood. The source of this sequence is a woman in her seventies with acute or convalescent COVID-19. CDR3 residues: CAISDLERTSGRGGTDTQYF. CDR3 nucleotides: TGTGCCATCAGTGATCTCGAAAGGACTAGCGGGAGGGGGGGCACAGATACGCAGTATTTT.